The 18 T cell receptor beta chains below all came from one sample that was sequenced in a study of CD8 T cells in ankylosing spondylitis. TCRdb fed the 5' RACE reads into MiXCR, producing one record per CDR3 protein. The table shows 30,000 to 45,000 distinct CDR3 sequences, with roughly 13% occurring only once. The sequenced material came from synovial fluid, either unsorted or a sorted T cell fraction (not recorded which). The receptors were sampled from a male donor with ankylosing spondylitis.

This clonotype was seen only a few times. The chain couples TRBV7-8 to TRBJ2-4; D tentatively fits TRBD1 or TRBD2 (5 bases each). The V and J ends lost 2 bases and 1 base respectively, with 12 bases between them. In germline, CDR1 is SGHVS, CDR2 FQNEAQ. This CDR3 region has 16 residues. This chain's CDR3 is CASSLFRREAKNIQYF. DNA for the CDR3: TGTGCCAGCAGCTTATTTCGCAGGGAGGCCAAAAACATTCAGTACTTC.

This clonotype was counted between two and nine times. The chain has TRBV24-1 and TRBJ2-7; 7 bases are a match to TRBD2. Per germline, CDR1 KGHDR and CDR2 SFDVKD. This CDR3 is built from 13 residues. V lost 4 bases and J lost 10; bases outside the gene matches: 9. The CDR3 is CATSENFGGGQYF. The DNA for the CDR3 is TGTGCCACCAGTGAAAACTTCGGCGGGGGACAGTACTTC.

The gene calls are TRBV20-1 and TRBJ2-7; 8 bases match TRBD2. The CDR3 is 14 residues long. The germline V gene encodes CDR1 DFQATT and CDR2 SNEGSKA (reference sequence). Losses at the gene ends were 1 base for V and 7 bases for J; bases not matched to a gene: 9. CDR3 bases: TGCAGTGCTAGAGCCCCAGCGGGAGCTGGAGAGCAGTACTTC. This translates into CSARAPAGAGEQYF.

This chain uses TRBV6-1 with TRBJ2-1; the D gene is possibly TRBD2 (6 bases). Trimming removed 5 bases at V and 6 bases at J, with 11 bases between. The CDR3 is 13 residues long. The germline gives CDR1 MNHNS, CDR2 SASEGT. The CDR3 spells CASSQLAANEQFF. DNA for the CDR3: TGTGCCAGCAGTCAACTAGCAGCCAATGAGCAGTTCTTC.

The chain employs TRBV19 and TRBJ2-2; D is ambiguous. The V gene lost 9 bases and the J gene lost 2 bases, with 10 bases spanning the gap. This CDR3 is 13 amino acids long. Per germline, CDR1 LNHDA and CDR2 SQIVND (reference sequence). CDR3 nucleotides: TGTGCCAGCGCCCCCCTTAACACCGGGGAGCTGTTTTTT. Translated: CASAPLNTGELFF. Full variable domain (outside the CDR3, taken from reference TRBV19 and TRBJ2-2): DGGITQSPKYLFRKEGQNVTLSCEQNLNHDAMYWYRQDPGQGLRLIYYSQIVNDFQKGDIAEGYSVSREKKESFPLTVTSAQKNPTAFYLCASAPLNTGELFFGEGSRLTVL.

This clonotype has a handful of counts. This chain uses TRBV12-3 or TRBV12-4 with TRBJ1-5, with D maybe TRBD1 (5 bases). Trimming stripped 0 bases from V and 3 bases from J, with 21 bases between. This CDR3 region has 19 residues. Here the CDR3 DNA reads TGTGCCAGCAGTTTAGCGCGGGGGAGGTCTCGGTTCGTCAATCAGCCCCAGCATTTT. Its translation: CASSLARGRSRFVNQPQHF.

This clonotype was counted ten times or more. The chain carries TRBV2 and TRBJ1-2, with 7 bases that match TRBD1. V dropped 8 bases and J dropped 4; count of bases not matched to a gene: 7. Germline-derived CDR1 and CDR2 are SNHLY and FYNNEI. The CDR3 has 13 amino acids. CDR3 sequence: CASGGQHIYGYTF. The CDR3 DNA is TGTGCCAGCGGGGGACAGCACATCTATGGCTACACCTTC.

This sequence joins TRBV2 and TRBJ2-7, with TRBD1 identical over 7 bases. This CDR3 is built from 14 residues. Germline lookup yields CDR1 SNHLY and CDR2 FYNNEI. Trimming at V came to 8 bases and at J to 1 base, leaving 8 bases not matched to a gene. CDR3: CASVGTAISYEQYF. For the CDR3, the DNA is TGTGCCAGCGTCGGGACAGCGATATCCTACGAGCAGTACTTC.

This clonotype was recorded many times. The rearrangement uses TRBV28 and TRBJ2-1; TRBD2 aligns across 13 bases. The CDR3 runs to 15 residues. Germline CDR1 is MDHEN and CDR2 is SYDVKM. The trim removed 6 bases at V and 8 bases at J, leaving 7 bases unmatched. The chain's CDR3 is CASRRTSGRAYEQFF. CDR3 sequence (DNA): TGTGCCAGCAGACGTACTAGCGGGAGGGCCTATGAGCAGTTCTTC.

In this sample, this clonotype turned up many times. This chain uses TRBV11-2 with TRBJ2-3, with TRBD2 identical over 8 bases. Germline-derived CDR1 and CDR2 are SGHAT and FQNNGV. J was trimmed by 2 bases and V by 8 bases; bases with no gene match: 6. This CDR3 has 14 residues. The CDR3 coding sequence is TGTGCCAGCGAGTCGGGGGGGTACACAGATACGCAGTATTTT. Amino acid sequence: CASESGGYTDTQYF.

The V gene is TRBV5-5, the J gene TRBJ2-7, with 10 bases identical to TRBD1. Per the germline V gene, CDR1 is SGHKS and CDR2 is YYEKEE (reference sequence). Trimming removed 3 bases from V and 6 bases from J; junction bases left unmatched: 9. The CDR3 runs to 15 residues. The chain's CDR3 is CASSWGARDRGEQYF. The DNA for the CDR3 is TGTGCCAGCAGCTGGGGGGCGCGGGACAGGGGCGAGCAGTACTTC.

Only a few counts were recorded for this clonotype. This chain joins TRBV28 and TRBJ2-1; 7 nucleotides match TRBD2. The ends lost 11 bases at V and 7 bases at J; junction bases unmatched: 17. CDR1 is MDHEN and CDR2 is SYDVKM in the germline V gene. The CDR3 sequence is 15 residues long. CDR3 nucleotides: TGTGCCGCCTCCGGGACTATAATCCTCTCGAATGAGCAGTTCTTC. Residues: CAASGTIILSNEQFF.

In its sample, this clonotype was seen a few times. The chain joins TRBV27 to TRBJ2-2; a weak D match, TRBD2 (6 bases). The CDR3 length is 14 residues. The ends were cut back, 4 bases at V and 5 bases at J, with 11 bases in the middle. Germline-derived CDR1 and CDR2 are MNHEY and SMNVEV (reference sequence). The CDR3 is CASSSSSETGELFF. CDR3 bases: TGTGCCAGCAGTTCCTCTAGCGAAACCGGGGAGCTGTTTTTT.

This clonotype occurred many times. The chain has TRBV20-1 and TRBJ1-6; D not certain. Germline assignment: CDR1 DFQATT and CDR2 SNEGSKA (reference sequence). The CDR3 is made up of 14 amino acids. The germline V and J ends were trimmed by 0 bases and 7 bases, with 10 bases remaining between them. The CDR3 reads CSARDPRENSPLHF. CDR3 bases: TGCAGTGCTAGAGATCCCCGGGAGAATTCACCCCTCCACTTT.

This clonotype showed up just a few times. The chain employs TRBV20-1 and TRBJ2-1, with a weak D call TRBD1 (6 bases). This CDR3 is 16 amino acids long. V lost 0 bases and J lost 2, with 14 bases in between. CDR1 DFQATT and CDR2 SNEGSKA come from the germline V gene (reference sequence). Here the CDR3 reads CSARDRRGRTYNEQFF. Here the CDR3 DNA reads TGCAGTGCTAGAGATCGCAGGGGAAGGACCTACAATGAGCAGTTCTTC.

The CDR3 DNA sequence: TGTGCCAGCATCCACGGCAGGAACTCCTACGAGCAGTACTTC. Amino acids: CASIHGRNSYEQYF. The rearrangement links TRBV6-2 or TRBV6-3 to TRBJ2-7, with D hard to call. The CDR3 runs to 14 residues. V was shortened by 7 bases and J by 0 bases, with 13 bases between the two germline ends. Germline CDR1 reads MNHEY; CDR2 reads SVGEGT.

The sample holds a few counts of this clonotype. The chain carries TRBV9 and TRBJ1-5; 11 bases are shared with TRBD1. This CDR3 is built from 15 residues. In germline, CDR1 is SGDLS, CDR2 YYNGEE. V was pared by 4 bases and J by 4 bases, with 4 bases of the junction left unmatched. The chain's CDR3 is CASSIGQGANQPQHF. CDR3 coding DNA: TGTGCCAGCAGCATAGGACAGGGGGCTAATCAGCCCCAGCATTTT.

J is TRBJ2-5 and V is TRBV6-1, with 7 bases lining up with TRBD1. J lost 4 bases, V lost 5 bases, and 10 bases had no gene match. Per germline, CDR1 MNHNS and CDR2 SASEGT. The CDR3 is 15 amino acids. CDR3 amino acids: CASSTGQPKRETQYF. The DNA for the CDR3 is TGTGCCAGCAGTACGGGACAGCCGAAAAGAGAGACCCAGTACTTC.